Given below is one TCR beta chain in context. The antigen this receptor binds is unknown. The sample holds no much larger clone one base away, and base qualities are not on file. Donors were healthy HIV-negative adults with no recently reported acute infections or vaccinations. Every donor was a Caucasian adult living in Nashville, Tennessee, USA. Magnetic negative selection was used to enrich CD4+ T cells, after which naive cells were positively selected on CD45RA and the negative fraction became the memory subset. Blood was obtained by leukapheresis, after which PBMCs were separated by Ficoll-Histopaque density gradient centrifugation and cryopreserved in liquid nitrogen vapor phase. Analytical flow cytometry was used to check the purity and quantity of every magnetically sorted T cell population. From each sorted fraction, genomic DNA was isolated and quantified by UV absorbance on a Nanodrop 2000c.

Using the deep immunoSEQ assay, multiplex PCR amplified TCR CDR3 regions from genomic DNA. Extracted genomic DNA from each cell subset was distributed evenly across all wells of several immunoSEQ 96-well plates, and each plate was treated as a replicate. For sorted subsets, about 220 ng of genomic DNA, equivalent to around 29,000 T cell genomes, went into each replicate PCR. The purified libraries were quantified using a Qubit 3.0 fluorometer, sized with a Bioanalyzer 2100, and then quantified again using the KAPA Library Quantification kit. Every immunoSEQ 96-well plate was sequenced on a dedicated single-read 150-cycle Illumina NextSeq 550 flow cell. Per the original workflow: The immunoSEQ output contained only junctional sequences without quality scores, so filtering could not match that applied to full-length reads. Sequences were annotated with PyIR, a Python wrapper for IgBLAST v1.9, and V/J genes and CDR3 were assigned using IMGT germline references. Any read was removed if the V/J assignment was weak (E-value above 1e-6), the CDR3 was missing, or the read contained stop codons, out-of-frame junctions, or ambiguous translated residues. V3J clonotypes were defined by identical inferred V gene, J gene, and CDR3 amino acid sequence. The percentage overlap between two repertoires was calculated by dividing the number of shared unique clonotypes by the size of the smaller repertoire. Richness of each repertoire was evaluated using RTK rarefaction, the Chao1 estimator, and Recon v2.1 estimates of unobserved clonotypes. OLGA was used to compute generation probabilities for all TCRbeta clonotypes that the gDNA method yielded from a handful of donors. TCRdb re-hosts the immuneACCESS table, in-frame sequences only. Its copies lack some clones; in the studies checked, an unresolved V gene accounts for under half of them, and the cause for the rest is not known. Clone size and V and J calls were adopted from that table, with D and trimming inferred from the DNA. This sample comprises a few million clones, more than 85% of them detected only once. The ten largest make up 0.39% of the sample.

For this chain, trimming is 0 bases at the V end and 5 bases at the J end, and the number of junction bases without a gene match is 6. Sequences SGDLS (CDR1) and YYNGEE (CDR2) are obtained from the germline V gene. Reading from cysteine to phenylalanine, the CDR3 counts 16 amino acids. Here the CDR3 DNA is all that survives: 48 bases in frame from base 1. This sample was taken from a study of shared clonotypes between healthy human individuals (dated by TCRdb to the early 2020s). Some background on the complete study: A couple of women and a few men aged 18 to 49 years were included in the cohort. For each donor, CD4 naive and CD4 memory were each given three plates, CD8 naive was given two plates, and CD8 memory was given one plate. To estimate repertoire size and how much clonotype sharing occurs between individuals, the study deeply sequenced the blood TCR repertoires of about five healthy adults. Libraries were prepared and TCR repertoires were sequenced by different laboratories using diverse techniques, in order to increase sequencing depth and limit assay-specific biases. Between about 0.8 and 9 billion PBMCs per donor were obtained by leukapheresis. The paper as a whole reports these results and caveats: Naive subsets generally had larger estimated clonotype richness than memory subsets. Based on pairwise subsampling, the degree of clonotype sharing among donors was expected to be affected by sequencing depth. Sampling was limited to blood, and TCR repertoires in tissue likely differ from TCR repertoires in blood. Higher generation probabilities were observed for clonotypes shared by all four sorted-subset donors than for non-shared clonotypes. Because the study included a small number of donors, the genetic and exposure-history diversity represented was limited. Sharing across several donors was observed for around 4.8% of naive CD4, about 4% of naive CD8, roughly 2.3% of memory CD4, and about 0.39% of memory CD8 clonotypes. Even with the large sequencing depth, rarefaction of the sorted-subset datasets indicated that sequencing was incomplete.

Material for sequencing was naive CD4+ T cells from PBMCs. The sample's cell subset or site, from its label and the paper: CD45RA+ positively selected. The sequence was collected from a man in his late teens or twenties in good health. Some clones in this sample may be carry-over from other donors' samples. This chain joins TRBV9 to TRBJ2-5; the junction holds 11 bases that match TRBD2. The nucleotide sequence is TGTGCCAGCAGCGTAGCACTAGCGGGAGTGTTTGAGACCCAGTACTTC. Protein translation: CASSVALAGVFETQYF. Reference TRBV9 and TRBJ2-5 proteins supply the regions before and after the CDR3; the full variable domain is: DSGVTQTPKHLITATGQRVTLRCSPRSGDLSVYWYQQSLDQGLQFLIQYYNGEERAKGNILERFSAQQFPDLHSELNLSSLELGDSALYFCASSVALAGVFETQYFGPGTRLLVL.